The 18 T cell receptor beta chains below were found in one sample sequenced in a study of response to subunit inactivated influenza vaccine. TCRdb itself ran the RT-PCR reads through MiXCR, one entry per CDR3 protein. In the table there are around 530,000 distinct CDR3 sequences, approximately 10% of which are singletons. The sample was PBMCs from blood, taken on the day of vaccination. These receptors all come from a man aged 45-65 years who received an inactivated influenza vaccine.

This clonotype has more than one count but fewer than ten. The V gene is TRBV28, the J gene TRBJ1-5; no clear D gene. Trimming took 1 base from V and 9 from J, leaving 13 bases between them. Germline V CDR1 and CDR2: MDHEN, SYDVKM. CDR3 length: 14 amino acids. The DNA for the CDR3 is TGTGCCAGCAGTTTATCCCTCGGGCCTCCGCCCCAGCATTTT. This codes for CASSLSLGPPPQHF.

For the CDR3, the DNA is TGTGCCAGCAGCTTCCTAGCGGCCACAGATACGCAGTATTTT. This codes for CASSFLAATDTQYF. This rearrangement joins TRBV7-3 to TRBJ2-3; 7 bases line up with TRBD2. Germline CDR1 SGHTA, CDR2 FQGTGA. Trimming took 3 bases from V and 2 from J; bases not matched to a gene: 2. CDR3 length equals 14 residues.

This clonotype was detected ten times or more. The chain is built from TRBV6-5 and TRBJ2-7, with 10 bases aligning to TRBD2. The length of the CDR3 is 18 residues. The trim removed 4 bases at V and 1 base at J, leaving 13 bases unmatched. Germline V lookup: CDR1 MNHEY, CDR2 SVGAGI. CDR3 nucleotide sequence: TGTGCCAGCAGTTCCTCTCCCCTGCTAGCGGGAGTTTCCTACGAGCAGTACTTC. This encodes CASSSSPLLAGVSYEQYF.

This clonotype was counted between two and nine times. The V and J genes are TRBV20-1 and TRBJ2-7, with a tentative D call TRBD2 (6 bases). Trimming shortened V by 2 bases and J by 4 bases, and 18 bases separated the two germline ends. Per germline, CDR1 DFQATT and CDR2 SNEGSKA (reference sequence). The CDR3 totals 15 residues. The CDR3 coding sequence is TGCAGTGCTAGATTATCGCGGGATCACAATTACGAGCAGTACTTC. Residues: CSARLSRDHNYEQYF.

This clonotype was observed a few times. The V call is TRBV27, the J call TRBJ2-5; tentative D call: TRBD1 (6 bases). The CDR3 runs to 15 residues. Germline CDR1 and CDR2: MNHEY and SMNVEV (reference sequence). V lost 2 bases and J lost 5, with 15 bases in between. This CDR3 reads CASSLVGAGVETQYF. In nucleotides, the CDR3 is TGTGCCAGCAGTTTAGTGGGGGCTGGTGTGGAGACCCAGTACTTC.

The chain recombines TRBV7-2 with TRBJ2-7, with TRBD2 matching 8 bases. Losses at the gene ends were 5 bases for V and 3 bases for J; bases not matched to a gene: 9. CDR1 is SGHTA, CDR2 FQGNSA, per germline. The CDR3 is 15 residues long. The CDR3 protein is CASSPSPSGGYEQYF. DNA of the CDR3: TGTGCCAGCAGCCCCTCTCCGAGCGGGGGCTACGAGCAGTACTTC.

This clonotype was counted between two and nine times. J is TRBJ1-5 and V is TRBV6-1, with a tentative D call TRBD1 (5 bases). V lost 7 bases, J lost 0 bases, and 22 bases lay in between. This CDR3 spans 18 amino acids. CDR1 and CDR2 from the germline V gene are MNHNS and SASEGT. In DNA, the CDR3 is TGTGCCAGCACCCTCAGCGGGAGAAAGGGGTATAGCAATCAGCCCCAGCATTTT. Translation gives CASTLSGRKGYSNQPQHF.

This clonotype was seen a handful of times. CDR3 coding DNA: TGTGCCACCGAGCTATGGACAGCCTCTGGAAACACCATATATTTT. Translated: CATELWTASGNTIYF. This sequence joins TRBV6-1 and TRBJ1-3; TRBD1 might be the D (6 bases). CDR3 size: 15 residues. Trimming pared 10 bases from V and 0 bases from J, leaving 16 bases between. Per the germline V gene, CDR1 is MNHNS and CDR2 is SASEGT.

The chain couples TRBV20-1 to TRBJ1-5; perhaps TRBD1 as D (5 bases). Germline values: CDR1 DFQATT, CDR2 SNEGSKA (reference sequence). This CDR3 is built from 15 residues. The V end was cut by 5 bases, the J end by 3 bases, with 17 bases between. CDR3 bases: TGCAGTGCTCCCCTACCCGACAGAACCAATCAGCCCCAGCATTTT. It is translated as CSAPLPDRTNQPQHF.

CDR3 nucleotide sequence: TGTGCCAGCAGCTTAGCACCACGCTACGAGCAGTACTTC. It yields the protein CASSLAPRYEQYF. The chain uses TRBV7-9 and TRBJ2-7; D is unresolved. The CDR3 totals 13 residues. Germline V gene data show CDR1 as SEHNR and CDR2 as FQNEAQ (reference sequence). Trimming took off 0 bases at V and 3 bases at J, with 6 bases between the two ends.

This clonotype was observed a handful of times. This rearrangement joins TRBV3-1 to TRBJ2-7, with a tentative D call TRBD2 (5 bases). The CDR3 covers 12 residues. Germline CDR1 and CDR2: LGHDT and YNNKEL (reference sequence). Trimming stripped 2 bases from V and 7 bases from J, with 9 bases between. As DNA, the CDR3 is TGTGCCAGCAGCCAAAGGCCGGGGGAGCAGTACTTC. Encoded protein: CASSQRPGEQYF.

This clonotype was counted a few times. The chain recombines TRBV7-6 with TRBJ2-7; weak D call: TRBD1 (5 bases). This CDR3 contains 15 residues. V was cut by 8 bases and J by 5 bases, with 22 bases left in between. Germline V CDR1 and CDR2: SGHVS, FNYEAQ. The CDR3 here is CASGRDARGGDEQYF. The CDR3 nucleotides read TGTGCCAGCGGACGCGATGCTAGGGGTGGGGACGAGCAGTACTTC.

The chain links TRBV10-3 to TRBJ2-3; D perhaps matches TRBD2 (5 bases). The CDR3 has 15 residues. Germline V CDR1 and CDR2: ENHRY, SYGVKD. V was shortened by 4 bases and J by 1 base, with 12 bases between the two germline ends. CDR3 DNA sequence: TGTGCCATCAGTGGGAGGACCGAGCGCACAGATACGCAGTATTTT. Encoded protein: CAISGRTERTDTQYF.

This clonotype showed up many times. The DNA for the CDR3 is TGTGCCAGCAGCCAGGCCGACTATGGCTACACCTTC. Protein: CASSQADYGYTF. The genes are TRBV3-1 and TRBJ1-2; D is unresolved. Germline V gives CDR1 LGHDT, CDR2 YNNKEL (reference sequence). Trimming stripped 3 bases from V and 3 bases from J, with 5 bases between. This CDR3 comprises 12 residues.

This clonotype was detected ten times or more. This chain links TRBV7-2 with TRBJ2-3; D is uncertain. The CDR3 contains 11 residues. The V gene's germline CDR1 is SGHTA and CDR2 FQGNSA. V lost 6 bases and J lost 3, with 4 bases in between. Written as DNA, the CDR3 is TGTGCCAGCAGGGAGACAGATACGCAGTATTTT. Translation gives CASRETDTQYF.

This clonotype was seen a few times. The chain links TRBV9 to TRBJ2-5, with 12 bases identical to TRBD2. J gave up 5 bases and V 4 bases, and 6 bases lay outside the gene matches. This CDR3 comprises 15 residues. Germline CDR1 SGDLS, CDR2 YYNGEE. CDR3 region: CASSQTSGSVETQYF. CDR3 DNA: TGTGCCAGCAGCCAGACTAGCGGGAGCGTGGAGACCCAGTACTTC.

CDR3 bases: TGTGCCTGGAGTGTAAGTCGGGAGCGGAGGAGGACAGATACGCAGTATTTT. Translating gives CAWSVSRERRRTDTQYF. The chain uses TRBV30 and TRBJ2-3, with D perhaps TRBD2 (6 bases). V lost 0 bases and J lost 3, with 19 bases in between. CDR1 and CDR2 from the germline V gene are GTSNPN and SVGIG (reference sequence). The CDR3 totals 17 residues. Full variable domain (missing parts from reference TRBV30 and TRBJ2-3): SQTIHQWPATLVQPVGSPLSLECTVEGTSNPNLYWYRQAAGRGLQLLFYSVGIGQISSEVPQNLSASRPQDRQFILSSKKLLLSDSGFYLCAWSVSRERRRTDTQYFGPGTRLTVL.

This chain uses TRBV18 with TRBJ1-4; no definite D call. CDR1 and CDR2 from the germline V gene are KGHSH and LQKENI. Deletions cut 3 bases from V and 4 bases from J, with 9 bases between. The CDR3 contains 14 residues. Written as DNA, the CDR3 is TGTGCCAGCTCACCGAGTCAGTTTAATGAAAAACTGTTTTTT. Its protein product is CASSPSQFNEKLFF.